This T cell receptor beta chain derives from a study of glioma-infiltrating T cells. The study, taken as a whole, reports: Gliomas, especially low-grade, showed above-expected tissue-blood divergence; non-neoplastic patients showed below.

Amplification of TCR alpha and beta CDR3 regions from RNA used iRepertoire nested multiplex PCR. TCRdb fed the multiplex PCR reads into MiXCR, producing one record per CDR3 protein. This table holds fewer than 55,000 distinct CDR3 sequences, about 22% found once. Concerning this clonotype itself: Its target is not known.

After removal of 4 bases from V and 8 bases from J, the junction contained 5 bases not matched to a gene. The CDR3 is 14 residues long. Germline-derived CDR1 and CDR2 are WSHSY and SAAADI. The sequenced material came from glioma tissue, nonneoplastic brain tissue, or PBMCs (not recorded which). The receptor's source is a human donor with low-grade glioma or glioblastoma, undergoing nonglioma brain surgery, or in good health (not recorded which). The rearrangement links TRBV10-2 to TRBJ2-5, with TRBD2 identical over 12 bases. CDR3 sequence reads: CASSVGLAGYTQYF. For the CDR3, the DNA is TGCGCCAGCAGTGTCGGACTAGCGGGGTATACCCAGTACTTC.